One sample yielded the 13 T cell receptor beta chains listed below, sequenced in a study of CD8 T cells in Susac syndrome. With random hexamers, reverse transcription was performed on about 0.45 to 1 ug of RNA. TCRdb independently ran MiXCR on the immunoSEQ multiplex PCR reads; one entry per CDR3 protein. The data contain approximately 170,000 distinct CDR3 sequences, roughly 94% of them singletons. Sequenced sample: CD4+ T cells from PBMCs. These TCRs come from a human donor in good health.

The chain combines TRBV7-8 with TRBJ2-1; D is perhaps TRBD2 (7 bases). Deletions cut 5 bases from V and 4 bases from J, with 18 bases between. The CDR3 has 16 amino acids. The germline gives CDR1 SGHVS, CDR2 FQNEAQ. CDR3 residues: CASSPYRGGAYNEQFF. CDR3 DNA sequence: TGTGCCAGCAGCCCCTACCGTGGGGGGGCATACAATGAGCAGTTCTTC.

This clonotype appeared a single time. V gene TRBV9 combines with J gene TRBJ1-2; D is unclear. V was cut by 3 bases and J by 5 bases, with 14 bases left in between. The length of the CDR3 is 14 residues. The germline CDR1 and CDR2 sequences are SGDLS and YYNGEE. The CDR3 bases are TGTGCCAGCAGCGCCCCCGGGGTCGGATATGGCTACACCTTC. This encodes CASSAPGVGYGYTF.

V usage is TRBV6-2 or TRBV6-3 and J usage is TRBJ2-7; the D gene could be TRBD1 or TRBD2 (5 bases each). V gave up 6 bases and J gave up 6 bases, with 24 bases separating them. The CDR3 runs to 16 residues. Germline V gene sequence: CDR1 MNHEY, CDR2 SVGEGT. The CDR3 region is CASREFRDVELTEQYF. The CDR3 DNA reads TGTGCCAGCAGAGAATTCCGGGACGTCGAACTTACCGAGCAGTACTTC.

V and J are TRBV7-9 and TRBJ2-2; the match to TRBD2 covers 12 bases. The CDR3 is made up of 17 amino acids. From germline, CDR1 is SEHNR and CDR2 FQNEAQ (reference sequence). The V segment lost 5 bases and the J segment 2 bases; nucleotides outside the gene matches: 6. CDR3 DNA sequence: TGTGCCAGCAGCGACCGACTAGCGGGGGCCAACACCGGGGAGCTGTTTTTT. Amino acids: CASSDRLAGANTGELFF.

This clonotype was counted only a few times. The chain's CDR3 is CASSSGQPQHF. As DNA, the CDR3 is TGTGCCAGCAGTTCTGGTCAGCCCCAGCATTTT. The J gene is TRBJ1-5, the V gene TRBV2; D not certain. The germline gives CDR1 SNHLY, CDR2 FYNNEI. The CDR3 is 11 residues long. Deletions cut 5 bases from V and 6 bases from J, with 5 bases between.

The rearrangement links TRBV29-1 to TRBJ2-4; perhaps D is TRBD1 or TRBD2 (5 bases each). CDR1 is SQVTM and CDR2 is ANQGSEA in the germline V gene. Deletions cut 2 bases from V and 9 bases from J, with 17 bases between. CDR3 length: 14 residues. CDR3 residues: CSVETGQGGGIQYF. For the CDR3, the DNA is TGCAGCGTTGAAACTGGCCAGGGTGGGGGCATTCAGTACTTC.

The chain employs TRBV4-3 and TRBJ2-3; 12 nucleotides line up with TRBD2. CDR3 size: 16 residues. The germline V gene encodes CDR1 LGHNA and CDR2 YSLEER. The V gene end was trimmed by 3 bases and the J gene end by 4 bases; junction bases not matched to a gene: 5. CDR3 amino acids: CASSQRGLAGADTQYF. Written as DNA, the CDR3 is TGCGCCAGCAGCCAGCGGGGACTAGCGGGCGCAGATACGCAGTATTTT.

The chain carries TRBV21-1 and TRBJ2-5; TRBD1, the table's D call, lacks a check against the DNA. TRBV21-1 is noted as a pseudogene. The CDR3 is 15 residues long. CDR3 nucleotide sequence: TGTGCCAGCAGCACCAGGGGAATCACCCAAGAGACCCAGTACTTC. Amino acid sequence: CASSTRGITQETQYF.

The rearrangement joins TRBV20-1 to TRBJ1-4, with D possibly matching TRBD1 (6 bases). CDR1 is DFQATT and CDR2 is SNEGSKA in the germline V gene (reference sequence). This CDR3 has 16 residues. V gave up 0 bases and J gave up 8 bases, with 19 bases separating them. CDR3 DNA sequence: TGCAGTGCTAGAGATTATGGGGGCTACCAGGGGGAAAAACTGTTTTTT. This codes for CSARDYGGYQGEKLFF.

The chain carries TRBV27 and TRBJ1-4; D remains ambiguous. The V and J ends lost 6 bases and 8 bases respectively, with 13 bases between them. Germline V CDR1 and CDR2: MNHEY, SMNVEV (reference sequence). CDR3 size: 13 residues. CDR3 sequence (DNA): TGTGCCAGCAGCATCAGGAATCTGGAAAAACTGTTTTTT. Its translation: CASSIRNLEKLFF.

The chain joins TRBV3-1 to TRBJ2-6; tentative D call: TRBD1 (5 bases). Trimming removed 6 bases at V and 0 bases at J, with 9 bases between. CDR1 LGHDT and CDR2 YNNKEL come from the germline V gene (reference sequence). The CDR3 extends over 15 amino acids. DNA for the CDR3: TGTGCCAGCAGAGACAGTAGCTCTGGGGCCAACGTCCTGACTTTC. This encodes CASRDSSSGANVLTF.

The chain recombines TRBV20-1 with TRBJ1-4, with 11 bases identical to TRBD1. From germline, CDR1 is DFQATT and CDR2 SNEGSKA (reference sequence). The V and J ends lost 1 base and 7 bases, in that order; junction bases with no gene match: 5. This CDR3 comprises 15 residues. The CDR3, as DNA: TGCAGTGCTAGAGGGGACAGGGGGAACAGTGAAAAACTGTTTTTT. Amino acids: CSARGDRGNSEKLFF.

This clonotype was detected only once. The chain couples TRBV5-6 to TRBJ2-3, with D unclear. The CDR3 contains 15 residues. Between the trimmed V and J ends, which lost 0 bases and 1 base, there was a span of 9 bases. In germline, CDR1 is SGHDT, CDR2 YYEEEE. The DNA of the CDR3 is TGTGCCAGCAGCTTGGATTCGGCGGGCACAGATACGCAGTATTTT. This encodes CASSLDSAGTDTQYF.